Below, 21 T cell receptor beta chains from the same sample are listed, as sequenced in a study of blood T cell repertoires in COVID-19. The data were produced by immunoSEQ multiplex PCR, yet TCRdb's version contains in-frame clones alone and is incomplete. This table holds roughly 150,000 clones, roughly 81% found once. The sequenced material came from peripheral blood. These receptors were collected from a woman aged 80 or older with COVID-19, enrolled during active disease.

Concerning this clone: Other DNA sequences from this sample encode an identical CDR3 as well. The chain couples TRBV7-9 to TRBJ2-5; D may be TRBD1 (6 bases). CDR1 and CDR2 from the germline V gene are SEHNR and FQNEAQ (reference sequence). V was clipped by 0 bases and J by 5 bases, with 10 bases between them. The CDR3 is made up of 14 amino acids. CDR3 protein: CASSLAGGRETQYF. In DNA, the CDR3 is TGTGCCAGCAGCTTAGCAGGGGGAAGGGAGACCCAGTACTTC.

This clone was seen a few times. This sequence joins TRBV20-1 and TRBJ2-7; 7 bases are a match to TRBD2. This CDR3 is 15 amino acids long. V lost 3 bases to trimming and J lost 4 bases; unmatched junction nucleotides: 12. Germline V lookup: CDR1 DFQATT, CDR2 SNEGSKA (reference sequence). In DNA, the CDR3 is TGCAGTGCTAGTTCTACGTCCCAAGCGGGGTACGAGCAGTACTTC. It codes for CSASSTSQAGYEQYF.

The V call is TRBV4-2, the J call TRBJ2-5; tentatively, D is TRBD2 (6 bases). Per germline, CDR1 LGHNA and CDR2 YNFKEQ. Trimming removed 5 bases at V and 3 bases at J, with 13 bases between. The CDR3 has 14 amino acids. CDR3: CASSYHSSEETQYF. For the CDR3, the DNA is TGTGCCAGCAGCTACCATTCTAGCGAAGAGACCCAGTACTTC.

This CDR3 reads CASSLGASNTGELFF. CDR3 DNA sequence: TGCGCCAGCAGCTTGGGGGCCTCGAACACCGGGGAGCTGTTTTTT. J is TRBJ2-2 and V is TRBV5-1; no definite D call. The CDR3 has 15 residues. The V gene's germline CDR1 is SGHRS and CDR2 YFSETQ. V shed 0 bases and J shed 0 bases, with 6 bases lying between them.

This sequence joins TRBV7-3 and TRBJ2-3; TRBD2 matches 9 bases. The CDR3 length is 16 residues. The J segment lost 5 bases and the V segment lost 5 bases, leaving 11 bases of the junction unmatched. From germline, CDR1 is SGHTA and CDR2 FQGTGA. CDR3 DNA sequence: TGTGCCAGCAGCCAAAGATGGCGGGGGGGCCTAGATACGCAGTATTTT. It codes for CASSQRWRGGLDTQYF.

This sequence joins TRBV10-3 and TRBJ2-3; TRBD2 matches at 8 bases. This CDR3 is built from 14 residues. The ends lost 6 bases at V and 2 bases at J; junction bases unmatched: 4. The germline gives CDR1 ENHRY, CDR2 SYGVKD. The CDR3 is CAISGGDLTDTQYF. The CDR3 DNA follows: TGTGCCATCAGCGGGGGGGATCTCACAGATACGCAGTATTTT.

The chain links TRBV15 to TRBJ1-5; D is uncertain. Trimming removed 1 base at V and 6 bases at J, with 7 bases between. This CDR3 comprises 13 residues. Germline loops: CDR1 LNHNV, CDR2 YYDKDF (reference sequence). The CDR3 sequence: CATSRVGVQPQHF. The CDR3 DNA is TGTGCCACCAGCAGAGTCGGGGTTCAGCCCCAGCATTTT.

The chain links TRBV5-1 to TRBJ2-1; no firm D call. The CDR3 length is 14 residues. Germline V gene data show CDR1 as SGHRS and CDR2 as YFSETQ. V was trimmed by 6 bases and J by 1 base, leaving 11 bases between them. CDR3: CASKIVQSYNEQFF. Here the CDR3 DNA reads TGCGCCAGCAAGATAGTGCAATCCTACAATGAGCAGTTCTTC.

This clone was observed once. In nucleotides, the CDR3 is TGTGCCAGCATCAGTAGACTAGCGGGAGGGAGGGAGACCCAGTACTTC. Protein sequence: CASISRLAGGRETQYF. The chain recombines TRBV2 with TRBJ2-5; 14 bases fit TRBD2. The V and J ends lost 7 bases and 5 bases, in that order; junction bases with no gene match: 9. This CDR3 region has 16 residues. CDR1 is SNHLY and CDR2 is FYNNEI in the germline V gene.

V and J are TRBV11-3 and TRBJ2-2; D is unresolved. This CDR3 comprises 13 residues. Looked up from germline, CDR1 is SGHNT and CDR2 is YENEEA. V lost 1 base and J 6 bases, leaving 6 bases between the germline ends. CDR3 sequence (DNA): TGTGCCAGCAGCTTAGTCCGGGCCGGGGAGCTGTTTTTT. This encodes CASSLVRAGELFF.

The CDR3 is CAIRLGTGERAFF. As DNA, the CDR3 is TGTGCCATCAGATTGGGGACAGGGGAACGGGCTTTCTTT. The chain has TRBV10-3 and TRBJ1-1; 10 bases align to TRBD1. The CDR3 is made up of 13 amino acids. Germline V gene lookup returns CDR1 ENHRY and CDR2 SYGVKD. V was clipped by 6 bases and J by 11 bases; unmatched bases: 9.

V is TRBV7-9 and J is TRBJ1-4; 8 bases are shared with TRBD1. The CDR3 contains 14 residues. J gave up 7 bases and V 5 bases, and 6 bases lay outside the gene matches. Germline V lookup: CDR1 SEHNR, CDR2 FQNEAQ (reference sequence). The DNA of the CDR3 is TGTGCCAGCAGCAAGACAGGGGATGTTGAAAAACTGTTTTTT. Translation gives CASSKTGDVEKLFF.

The rearrangement uses TRBV12-2 and TRBJ1-4; the table's D call, TRBD1, has no DNA check behind it. TRBV12-2 counts as a pseudogene. The CDR3 is 15 amino acids. As DNA, the CDR3 is TGTGCAAGTCGGGGGACAGGGGTATTTTGTGAAAAACTGTTTTTT. This sequence encodes CASRGTGVFCEKLFF.

The chain links TRBV20-1 to TRBJ1-4; perhaps TRBD1 as D (5 bases). This CDR3 comprises 8 residues. Germline CDR1 reads DFQATT; CDR2 reads SNEGSKA (reference sequence). The CDR3 sequence: CGHYSGFF. CDR3 coding DNA: TGCGGACATTACTCGGGGTTTTTT.

The V call is TRBV2, the J call TRBJ2-7; tentatively, D is TRBD2 (5 bases). Trimming cost V 8 bases and J 3 bases, with 17 bases left between them. Germline V gene lookup returns CDR1 SNHLY and CDR2 FYNNEI. The length of the CDR3 is 14 residues. The CDR3 nucleotides are TGTGCCAGCCAACCGGGTCGCGGGCACTACGAGCAGTACTTC. This gives the protein CASQPGRGHYEQYF.

This clone was seen a handful of times. The rearrangement joins TRBV28 to TRBJ1-2, with 8 bases fitting TRBD1. V lost 1 base, J lost 3 bases, and 1 base stayed unmatched. Germline V gene lookup returns CDR1 MDHEN and CDR2 SYDVKM. The CDR3 covers 14 residues. The CDR3 here is CASSLSQGDYGYTF. The DNA of the CDR3 is TGTGCCAGCAGTTTATCACAGGGGGACTATGGCTACACCTTC.

V is TRBV27 and J is TRBJ1-2, with a weak D call TRBD1 (6 bases). V was pared by 2 bases and J by 0 bases, with 10 bases between. In germline, CDR1 is MNHEY, CDR2 SMNVEV (reference sequence). This CDR3 has 15 amino acids. The CDR3 nucleotides read TGTGCCAGCAGTTTACAGGGGACGACTAACTATGGCTACACCTTC. This codes for CASSLQGTTNYGYTF.

This sequence joins TRBV6-5 and TRBJ2-4, with D possibly being TRBD1 (7 bases). Trimming took 7 bases from V and 1 from J, leaving 14 bases between them. The germline V gene encodes CDR1 MNHEY and CDR2 SVGAGI. The CDR3 contains 15 residues. CDR3: CASTQGGFAKNIQYF. The DNA for the CDR3 is TGTGCCAGCACCCAGGGGGGATTTGCCAAAAACATTCAGTACTTC.

On this clone itself: At one end, the junction sequence differs from germline, possibly due to a read error. This chain joins TRBV3-1 (or the pseudogene TRBV3-2) and TRBJ2-7, with 10 bases identical to TRBD1. CDR1 is LGHDT and CDR2 is YNNKEL in the germline V gene (reference sequence). This CDR3 is 16 amino acids long. The CDR3 protein is CASSPNPNRDRGIMAF. CDR3 DNA: TGTGCCAGCAGCCCTAACCCTAACCGGGACAGGGGAATTATGGCCTTC.

The J gene is TRBJ2-5, the V gene TRBV7-9, with 7 bases aligning to TRBD1. V shed 6 bases, J shed 5 bases, and the junction held 6 bases outside the gene matches. The CDR3 is 13 residues long. CDR1 is SEHNR and CDR2 is FQNEAQ in the germline V gene (reference sequence). The CDR3 loop is CASRTTGVETQYF. The CDR3, as DNA: TGTGCCAGCAGGACTACAGGGGTGGAGACCCAGTACTTC. Together with reference TRBV7-9 and TRBJ2-5, the CDR3 gives the full variable domain: DTGVSQNPRHKITKRGQNVTFRCDPISEHNRLYWYRQTLGQGPEFLTYFQNEAQLEKSRLLSDRFSAERPKGSFSTLEIQRTEQGDSAMYLCASRTTGVETQYFGPGTRLLVL.

The chain employs TRBV15 and TRBJ1-1; 8 nucleotides match TRBD1. This CDR3 spans 13 amino acids. From germline, CDR1 is LNHNV and CDR2 YYDKDF (reference sequence). V trimming: 5 bases; J trimming: 11 bases; junction bases outside the gene matches: 10. The CDR3 region is CATSEQLDRVAFF. The CDR3 coding sequence is TGTGCCACCAGCGAACAATTGGACAGGGTGGCTTTCTTT.